These 30 T cell receptor beta chains originate from one sample sequenced in a study of post-analysis software for immune sequencing data. General study findings and limits: Elevated frequency relative to controls characterized several TRBV segments in patients, TRBV5-6, TRBV5-1 and TRBV20-1 among them.

No antigens are known for them. The authors incorporated unique molecular identifiers into the TCR beta cDNA libraries. TCRdb reanalysed the PCR reads using MiXCR and keeps one entry per CDR3 protein. In the table there are under 900,000 distinct CDR3 sequences, roughly 50% of which are singletons. Sequenced material: blood. The source is a girl aged 10-17 years with multiple sclerosis.

The V gene is TRBV20-1, the J gene TRBJ2-1; D unclear. Germline CDR1 reads DFQATT; CDR2 reads SNEGSKA (reference sequence). Between the trimmed V and J ends, which lost 1 base and 0 bases, there was a span of 16 bases. The CDR3 sequence is 17 residues long. This CDR3 is CSARASDLVGSYNEQFF. The DNA for the CDR3 is TGCAGTGCTAGAGCCTCCGACTTGGTAGGCTCCTACAATGAGCAGTTCTTC.

The chain employs TRBV29-1 and TRBJ2-1; D possibly corresponds to TRBD2 (5 bases). The length of the CDR3 is 16 residues. Trimming shortened V by 4 bases and J by 5 bases, and 21 bases separated the two germline ends. The germline gives CDR1 SQVTM, CDR2 ANQGSEA. CDR3 loop: CSVGTGRGLTNNEQFF. CDR3 in DNA: TGCAGCGTTGGGACTGGACGTGGCCTCACTAACAATGAGCAGTTCTTC.

J is TRBJ2-1 and V is TRBV20-1; no reliable D call. V shed 5 bases and J shed 1 base, with 12 bases lying between them. Germline V gene lookup returns CDR1 DFQATT and CDR2 SNEGSKA (reference sequence). This CDR3 spans 14 amino acids. In nucleotides, the CDR3 is TGCAGTGCTCCCCGACCTCTATCCTACAATGAGCAGTTCTTC. Residues: CSAPRPLSYNEQFF.

The chain uses TRBV20-1 and TRBJ1-4; D is possibly TRBD1 (5 bases). Between the trimmed V and J ends, which lost 3 bases and 8 bases, there was a span of 13 bases. This CDR3 spans 13 amino acids. The germline V gene encodes CDR1 DFQATT and CDR2 SNEGSKA (reference sequence). The CDR3 bases are TGCAGTGCTAGGCCGGTAGGGGACGAAAAACTGTTTTTT. Translation gives CSARPVGDEKLFF.

There are a few counts of this clonotype. The gene calls are TRBV5-1 and TRBJ2-5, with D tentatively TRBD2 (6 bases). The CDR3 runs to 13 residues. Germline V CDR1 and CDR2: SGHRS, YFSETQ. V dropped 3 bases and J dropped 4 bases, with 10 bases sitting between them. The CDR3 sequence: CASSWRAVETQYF. DNA of the CDR3: TGCGCCAGCAGCTGGAGGGCTGTAGAGACCCAGTACTTC.

The rearrangement links TRBV7-3 to TRBJ2-1, with a weak D call TRBD2 (5 bases). Looked up from germline, CDR1 is SGHTA and CDR2 is FQGTGA. This CDR3 region has 14 residues. The V end lost 5 bases, the J end lost 7 bases, and 15 bases lay between the germline ends. The CDR3 sequence: CASSPTGPGNEQFF. The DNA for the CDR3 is TGTGCCAGCAGCCCCACCGGCCCGGGGAATGAGCAGTTCTTC.

The chain couples TRBV7-2 to TRBJ1-5; D unresolved. The CDR3 is 15 residues long. The germline V gene has CDR1 SGHTA and CDR2 FQGNSA. V dropped 1 base and J dropped 0 bases, with 7 bases sitting between them. The CDR3 region is CASSLGADSNQPQHF. CDR3 DNA sequence: TGTGCCAGCAGCTTAGGCGCAGATAGCAATCAGCCCCAGCATTTT. Supplemented by reference TRBV7-2 and TRBJ1-5, the full variable domain reads GAGVSQSPSNKVTEKGKDVELRCDPISGHTALYWYRQSLGQGLEFLIYFQGNSAPDKSGLPSDRFSAERTGGSVSTLTIQRTQQEDSAVYLCASSLGADSNQPQHFGDGTRLSIL.

The V and J genes are TRBV5-1 and TRBJ2-5; a possible D gene is TRBD1 (6 bases). V lost 2 bases to trimming and J lost 3 bases, with 14 bases between them. CDR1 is SGHRS and CDR2 is YFSETQ in the germline V gene. This CDR3 has 15 amino acids. DNA for the CDR3: TGCGCCAGCAGCTTATCTACAGGGTTAAAAGAGACCCAGTACTTC. Translated: CASSLSTGLKETQYF.

V and J are TRBV20-1 and TRBJ2-1; 9 bases are shared with TRBD2. The DNA matches TRBJ2-7 better at its end, which makes the J call doubtful. In germline, CDR1 is DFQATT, CDR2 SNEGSKA (reference sequence). The CDR3 loop spans 15 amino acids. For the CDR3, the DNA is TGCAGTGCTAATCCTCCGCGGGAGGGTCCCTACGAGCAGTACTTC. Its protein product is CSANPPREGPYEQYF.

The chain is built from TRBV14 and TRBJ2-7; TRBD2 matches 9 bases. From germline, CDR1 is SGHDN and CDR2 FVKESK. The CDR3 loop spans 14 amino acids. The ends lost 3 bases at V and 6 bases at J; junction bases unmatched: 6. Written as DNA, the CDR3 is TGTGCCAGCAGCCAGGCGGGAGGGCCGTCCGAGCAGTACTTC. This gives the protein CASSQAGGPSEQYF.

V and J are TRBV14 and TRBJ2-3; 10 bases are shared with TRBD1. The J segment lost 2 bases and the V segment lost 5 bases, leaving 10 bases of the junction unmatched. The CDR3 runs to 17 residues. Germline-derived CDR1 and CDR2 are SGHDN and FVKESK. CDR3 sequence reads: CASSTLPGQGPTDTQYF. The CDR3 DNA is TGTGCCAGCAGCACACTACCGGGACAGGGGCCCACAGATACGCAGTATTTT.

The genes are TRBV6-5 and TRBJ2-7; 10 bases are shared with TRBD1. This CDR3 contains 16 residues. The germline CDR1 and CDR2 sequences are MNHEY and SVGAGI. With V trimmed by 0 bases and J by 3 bases, 5 bases remained unmatched. The CDR3 loop is CASSYSAGQGLYEQYF. In nucleotides, the CDR3 is TGTGCCAGCAGTTACTCGGCGGGACAGGGGCTCTACGAGCAGTACTTC.

The genes are TRBV27 and TRBJ1-5, with a possible D match to TRBD1 (5 bases). The ends were cut back, 5 bases at V and 0 bases at J, with 11 bases in the middle. CDR1 is MNHEY and CDR2 is SMNVEV in the germline V gene (reference sequence). The CDR3 totals 15 residues. CDR3 loop: CASSPRQYSNQPQHF. CDR3 bases: TGTGCCAGCAGTCCACGACAGTATAGCAATCAGCCCCAGCATTTT.

The genes are TRBV6-6 and TRBJ1-2, with no clear D. V lost 2 bases and J lost 5, with 15 bases in between. The CDR3 spans 15 residues. Germline V gives CDR1 MNHNY, CDR2 SVGAGI (reference sequence). The CDR3 bases are TGTGCCAGCAGTTACGGGTCGGAGGGAGTATATGGCTACACCTTC. This translates into CASSYGSEGVYGYTF.

The genes are TRBV10-3 and TRBJ2-1, with D possibly being TRBD1 (6 bases). Germline V gives CDR1 ENHRY, CDR2 SYGVKD. The CDR3 totals 15 residues. V lost 1 base, J lost 5 bases, and 12 bases lay in between. The CDR3 bases are TGTGCCATCAGTGAGTTTTGGGACATTGACAATGAGCAGTTCTTC. This translates into CAISEFWDIDNEQFF.

This clonotype was seen more than once but under ten times. V gene TRBV12-3 or TRBV12-4 combines with J gene TRBJ1-1, with D maybe TRBD1 (5 bases). V gave up 3 bases and J gave up 3 bases, with 14 bases separating them. The CDR3 consists of 15 residues. CDR3 loop: CASSFSRSGHTEAFF. CDR3 DNA sequence: TGTGCCAGCAGTTTTTCCCGGTCAGGGCACACTGAAGCTTTCTTT.

This chain connects TRBV20-1 to TRBJ1-2, with D maybe TRBD1 (5 bases). The CDR3 is 14 residues long. With 4 bases removed from V and 4 bases from J, the gap between germline ends came to 16 bases. The germline V gene encodes CDR1 DFQATT and CDR2 SNEGSKA (reference sequence). This CDR3 is CSATSSGLIYGYTF. The CDR3 coding sequence is TGCAGTGCTACCTCCTCGGGGCTGATCTATGGCTACACCTTC.

The chain links TRBV11-2 to TRBJ2-5; D gene uncertain. CDR3 length: 16 amino acids. The V gene lost 1 base and the J gene lost 11 bases, with 23 bases spanning the gap. Germline-derived CDR1 and CDR2 are SGHAT and FQNNGV. The CDR3, as DNA: TGTGCCAGCAGCTTAGCGTGGTCCGATTTCGACAATGAGCAGTACTTC. As protein: CASSLAWSDFDNEQYF.

This clonotype was found once. This sequence joins TRBV7-9 and TRBJ1-1; D not certain. CDR1 and CDR2 from the germline V gene are SEHNR and FQNEAQ (reference sequence). V lost 1 base and J 8 bases, leaving 11 bases between the germline ends. The CDR3 runs to 13 residues. CDR3 region: CASSLDSLAEAFF. CDR3 in DNA: TGTGCCAGCAGCTTAGACTCGCTGGCGGAAGCTTTCTTT.

The V gene is TRBV20-1, the J gene TRBJ2-1; 8 bases align to TRBD2. The CDR3 sequence is 16 residues long. Germline loops: CDR1 DFQATT, CDR2 SNEGSKA (reference sequence). After removal of 1 base from V and 4 bases from J, the junction contained 9 bases not matched to a gene. As DNA, the CDR3 is TGCAGTGCTAGAGTTTTGGCTAGCGGGCTTTACAATGAGCAGTTCTTC. Protein: CSARVLASGLYNEQFF.

V gene TRBV27 combines with J gene TRBJ1-1; 8 bases fit TRBD1. The CDR3 consists of 17 residues. The V and J ends lost 5 bases and 4 bases, in that order; junction bases with no gene match: 15. Per germline, CDR1 MNHEY and CDR2 SMNVEV (reference sequence). Written as DNA, the CDR3 is TGTGCCAGCAGTCCTACCGCAGGGGGCGGGGTAAGCACTGAAGCTTTCTTT. It is translated as CASSPTAGGGVSTEAFF.

V gene TRBV4-1 combines with J gene TRBJ2-1, with D hard to call. This CDR3 spans 17 amino acids. From germline, CDR1 is MGHRA and CDR2 YSYEKL. Deletions cut 0 bases from V and 0 bases from J, with 12 bases between. CDR3 residues: CASSQDREAFSYNEQFF. In DNA, the CDR3 is TGCGCCAGCAGCCAAGATCGTGAGGCTTTCTCCTACAATGAGCAGTTCTTC.

CDR3 coding DNA: TGCAGTGCAGGGACTAGCGGCACAGATACGCAGTATTTT. Amino acids: CSAGTSGTDTQYF. This chain joins TRBV20-1 and TRBJ2-3, with TRBD2 matching 10 bases. The CDR3 totals 13 residues. The V segment lost 6 bases and the J segment 1 base; nucleotides outside the gene matches: 1. From germline, CDR1 is DFQATT and CDR2 SNEGSKA (reference sequence).

V usage is TRBV5-1 and J usage is TRBJ2-4; D uncertain. V lost 4 bases, J lost 13 bases, and 15 bases lay in between. Looked up from germline, CDR1 is SGHRS and CDR2 is YFSETQ. This CDR3 contains 12 residues. For the CDR3, the DNA is TGCGCCAGCAGCCTGGACCGTTTGGCGCAGTACTTC. Protein product: CASSLDRLAQYF. Filled out from reference TRBV5-1 and TRBJ2-4, the complete variable domain reads KAGVTQTPRYLIKTRGQQVTLSCSPISGHRSVSWYQQTPGQGLQFLFEYFSETQRNKGNFPGRFSGRQFSNSRSEMNVSTLELGDSALYLCASSLDRLAQYFGAGTRLSVL.

This clonotype was counted a few times. The chain carries TRBV5-1 and TRBJ2-4, with D uncertain. The germline CDR1 and CDR2 sequences are SGHRS and YFSETQ. Trimming took off 4 bases at V and 5 bases at J, with 19 bases between the two ends. CDR3 length equals 16 residues. CDR3 DNA sequence: TGCGCCAGCAGCCTCTCGGTGAGGTTGGACCAAAACATTCAGTACTTC. Translated: CASSLSVRLDQNIQYF.

This clonotype has a handful of counts. The gene calls are TRBV15 and TRBJ2-5; possible D gene TRBD2, 6 bases. V lost 4 bases to trimming and J lost 4 bases, with 13 bases between them. CDR1 is LNHNV, CDR2 YYDKDF, per germline (reference sequence). The CDR3 has 14 residues. The DNA of the CDR3 is TGTGCCACCAGCACGCGGGACCGCGGAGAGACCCAGTACTTC. It yields the protein CATSTRDRGETQYF.

The genes are TRBV20-1 and TRBJ2-7; D tentatively reads TRBD1 or TRBD2 (5 bases each). V lost 3 bases to trimming and J lost 4 bases, with 16 bases between them. The CDR3 contains 14 residues. The germline CDR1 and CDR2 sequences are DFQATT and SNEGSKA (reference sequence). The CDR3 is CSARVGRISYEQYF. CDR3 in DNA: TGCAGTGCTAGGGTGGGACGGATCTCTTACGAGCAGTACTTC.

The gene calls are TRBV27 and TRBJ2-1; D gene unclear. Germline CDR1 MNHEY, CDR2 SMNVEV (reference sequence). V was cut by 7 bases and J by 0 bases, with 10 bases left in between. This CDR3 has 14 amino acids. CDR3: CASTQASSYNEQFF. The CDR3, as DNA: TGTGCCAGCACTCAGGCGAGCTCCTACAATGAGCAGTTCTTC.

The rearrangement uses TRBV15 and TRBJ1-2; D uncertain. Germline V gives CDR1 LNHNV, CDR2 YYDKDF (reference sequence). The CDR3 length is 14 residues. The germline V and J ends were trimmed by 1 base and 8 bases, with 14 bases remaining between them. CDR3 protein: CATSRGFVGGGYTF. CDR3 nucleotide sequence: TGTGCCACCAGCAGAGGGTTTGTCGGAGGGGGCTACACCTTC.

The chain links TRBV9 to TRBJ2-7; D possibly corresponds to TRBD2 (5 bases). Matching the DNA end better, TRBJ2-5 makes the J call doubtful. This CDR3 has 15 residues. Germline V gene lookup returns CDR1 SGDLS and CDR2 YYNGEE. The CDR3 sequence: CASSALASSAETQYF. CDR3 nucleotide sequence: TGTGCCAGCAGCGCCCTAGCATCGTCCGCGGAGACCCAGTACTTC.